This T cell receptor beta chain was obtained from a study of T-cell reconstitution after alpha-beta-depleted transplantation in children. Ten or more counts support this clonotype. There are 15 residues in the CDR3. Germline CDR1 reads DFQATT; CDR2 reads SNEGSKA (reference sequence). The V end lost 5 bases, the J end lost 5 bases, and 19 bases lay between the germline ends. TCRbeta library construction was performed incorporating unique molecular identifiers. TCRdb re-derived calls from the PCR reads in MiXCR, one entry per CDR3 protein. The table records 640,000 or so distinct CDR3 sequences, 15% to 20% of them present only once.

The starting material was PBMCs from the stem cell graft donor, obtained from the stem cell graft. The source is a human donor who donated a stem cell graft to a child with acute myeloid leukemia. The chain combines TRBV20-1 with TRBJ1-5; possible D gene TRBD1, 6 bases. The CDR3 DNA sequence: TGCAGTGCTGATACACCTACAGGGACCGATCAGCCCCAGCATTTT. This codes for CSADTPTGTDQPQHF.